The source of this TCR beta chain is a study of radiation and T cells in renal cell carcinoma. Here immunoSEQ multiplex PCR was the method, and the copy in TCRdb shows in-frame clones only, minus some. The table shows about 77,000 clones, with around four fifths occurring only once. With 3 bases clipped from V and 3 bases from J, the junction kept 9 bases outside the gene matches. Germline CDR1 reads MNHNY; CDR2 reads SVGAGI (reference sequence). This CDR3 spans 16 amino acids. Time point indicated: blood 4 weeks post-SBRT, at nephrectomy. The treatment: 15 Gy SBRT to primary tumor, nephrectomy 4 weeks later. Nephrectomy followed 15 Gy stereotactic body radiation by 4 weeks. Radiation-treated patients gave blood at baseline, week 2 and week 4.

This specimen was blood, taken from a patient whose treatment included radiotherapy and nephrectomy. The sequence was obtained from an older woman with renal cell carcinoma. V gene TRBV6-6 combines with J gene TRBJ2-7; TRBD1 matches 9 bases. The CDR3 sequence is CASSYHLGQGIYEQYF. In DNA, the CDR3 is TGTGCCAGCAGTTATCACCTAGGACAGGGGATCTACGAGCAGTACTTC.